This T cell receptor beta chain was retrieved from a study of cytomegalovirus exposure and HLA in healthy donors. Findings and caveats of the study: There was a cluster of highly shared sequence variants that was likely a sequencing artifact. Most TCR sequences proved rare, with some public TCRs found in many donors.

V dropped 2 bases and J dropped 7; count of bases not matched to a gene: 11. The CDR3 has 16 amino acids. Germline values: CDR1 KGHSH, CDR2 LQKENI. Worth noting for this clone: The antigen remains unidentified.

The PCR employed 60 Vbeta primers together with 13 Jbeta primers. Profiled with immunoSEQ multiplex PCR; TCRdb holds only in-frame clones, not every one. The table records about 140,000 clones, approximately 79% of them present only once. The receptor was isolated from a female donor in good health and CMV-seronegative. The chain has TRBV18 and TRBJ2-7; 10 positions match TRBD1. Sequencing was carried out using PBMCs. The CDR3 sequence is CASSPSRTGGRGEQYF. CDR3 coding DNA: TGTGCCAGCTCACCATCCAGGACAGGGGGAAGGGGAGAGCAGTACTTC. The whole variable domain, filled in from reference TRBV18 and TRBJ2-7, reads NAGVMQNPRHLVRRRGQEARLRCSPMKGHSHVYWYRQLPEEGLKFMVYLQKENIIDESGMPKERFSAEFPKEGPSILRIQQVVRGDSAAYFCASSPSRTGGRGEQYFGPGTRLTVT.